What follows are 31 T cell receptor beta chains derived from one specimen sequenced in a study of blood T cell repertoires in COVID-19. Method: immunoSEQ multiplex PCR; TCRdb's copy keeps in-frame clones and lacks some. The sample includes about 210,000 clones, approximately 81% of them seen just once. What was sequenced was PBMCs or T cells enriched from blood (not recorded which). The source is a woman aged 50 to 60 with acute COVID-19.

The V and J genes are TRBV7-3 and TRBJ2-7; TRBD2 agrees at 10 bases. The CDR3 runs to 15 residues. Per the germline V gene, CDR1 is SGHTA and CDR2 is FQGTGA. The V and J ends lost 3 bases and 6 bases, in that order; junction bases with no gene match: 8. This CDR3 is CASSFKLAGIGEQYF. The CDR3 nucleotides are TGTGCCAGCAGCTTCAAACTAGCGGGAATTGGCGAGCAGTACTTC. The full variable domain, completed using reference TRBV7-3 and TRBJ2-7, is GAGVSQTPSNKVTEKGKYVELRCDPISGHTALYWYRQSLGQGPEFLIYFQGTGAADDSGLPNDRFFAVRPEGSVSTLKIQRTERGDSAVYLCASSFKLAGIGEQYFGPGTRLTVT.

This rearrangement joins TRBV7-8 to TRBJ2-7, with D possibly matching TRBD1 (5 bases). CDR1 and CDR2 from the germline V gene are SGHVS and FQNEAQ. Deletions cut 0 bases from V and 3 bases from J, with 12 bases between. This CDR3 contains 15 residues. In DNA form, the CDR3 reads TGTGCCAGCAGCTTAGCGAGAGACAGTTACTACGAGCAGTACTTC. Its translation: CASSLARDSYYEQYF.

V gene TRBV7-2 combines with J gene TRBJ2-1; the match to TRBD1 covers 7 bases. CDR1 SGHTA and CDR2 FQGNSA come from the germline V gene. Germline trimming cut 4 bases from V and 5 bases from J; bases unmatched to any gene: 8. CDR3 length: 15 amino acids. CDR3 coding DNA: TGTGCCAGCAGCTCCCAGGGGGTGAGAAACAATGAGCAGTTCTTC. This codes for CASSSQGVRNNEQFF.

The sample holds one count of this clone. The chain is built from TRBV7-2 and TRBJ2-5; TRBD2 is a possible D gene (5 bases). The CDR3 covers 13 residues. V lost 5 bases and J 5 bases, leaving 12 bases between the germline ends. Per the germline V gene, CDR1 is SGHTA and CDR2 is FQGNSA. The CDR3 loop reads CASSLYPGETQYF. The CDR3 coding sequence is TGTGCCAGCAGCCTATACCCGGGGGAGACCCAGTACTTC.

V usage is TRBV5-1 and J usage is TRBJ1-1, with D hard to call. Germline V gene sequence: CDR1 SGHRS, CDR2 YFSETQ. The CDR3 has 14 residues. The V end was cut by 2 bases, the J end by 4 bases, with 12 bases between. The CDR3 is CASSFGLEGTEAFF. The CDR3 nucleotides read TGCGCCAGCAGCTTCGGGCTCGAGGGCACTGAAGCTTTCTTT.

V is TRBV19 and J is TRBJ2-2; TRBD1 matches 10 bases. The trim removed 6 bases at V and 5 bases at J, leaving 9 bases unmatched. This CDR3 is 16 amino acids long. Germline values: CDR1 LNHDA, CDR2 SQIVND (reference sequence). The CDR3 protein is CASRRQGQGFTGELFF. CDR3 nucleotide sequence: TGTGCCAGTAGGCGTCAGGGACAGGGGTTTACCGGGGAGCTGTTTTTT.

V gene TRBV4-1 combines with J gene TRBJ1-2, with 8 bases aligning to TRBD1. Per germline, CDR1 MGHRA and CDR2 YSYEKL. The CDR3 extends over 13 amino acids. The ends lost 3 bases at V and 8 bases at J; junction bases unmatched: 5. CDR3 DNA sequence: TGCGCCAGCAGCCAGATGGACAGGGCCGGCTACACCTTC. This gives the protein CASSQMDRAGYTF.

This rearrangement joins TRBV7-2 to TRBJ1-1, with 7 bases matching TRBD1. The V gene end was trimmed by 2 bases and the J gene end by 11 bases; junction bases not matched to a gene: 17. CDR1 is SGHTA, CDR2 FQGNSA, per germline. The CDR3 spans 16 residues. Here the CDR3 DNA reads TGTGCCAGCAGCTTATTGATTTGGACAGGCCCTAGTAAGGCTTTCTTT. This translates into CASSLLIWTGPSKAFF.

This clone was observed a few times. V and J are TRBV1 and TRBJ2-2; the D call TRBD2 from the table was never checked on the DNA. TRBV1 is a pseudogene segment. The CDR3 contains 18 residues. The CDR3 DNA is TGCACCAGCAGCCAAGATAAACCTAGCGGGAGGAGGGTCGGGGAGCTGTTTTTT. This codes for CTSSQDKPSGRRVGELFF.

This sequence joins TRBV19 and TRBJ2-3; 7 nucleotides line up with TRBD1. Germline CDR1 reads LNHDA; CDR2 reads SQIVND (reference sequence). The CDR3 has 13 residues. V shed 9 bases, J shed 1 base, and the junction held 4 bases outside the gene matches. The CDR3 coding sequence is TGTGCCAGCTCTGACAGGGGCACAGATACGCAGTATTTT. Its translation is CASSDRGTDTQYF. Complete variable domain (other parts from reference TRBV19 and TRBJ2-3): DGGITQSPKYLFRKEGQNVTLSCEQNLNHDAMYWYRQDPGQGLRLIYYSQIVNDFQKGDIAEGYSVSREKKESFPLTVTSAQKNPTAFYLCASSDRGTDTQYFGPGTRLTVL.

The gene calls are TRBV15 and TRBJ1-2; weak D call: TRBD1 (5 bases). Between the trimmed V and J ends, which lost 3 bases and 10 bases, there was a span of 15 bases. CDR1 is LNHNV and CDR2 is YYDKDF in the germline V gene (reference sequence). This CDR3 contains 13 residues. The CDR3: CATSRTVPGFYTF. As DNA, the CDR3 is TGTGCCACCAGCAGGACAGTACCCGGATTCTACACCTTC.

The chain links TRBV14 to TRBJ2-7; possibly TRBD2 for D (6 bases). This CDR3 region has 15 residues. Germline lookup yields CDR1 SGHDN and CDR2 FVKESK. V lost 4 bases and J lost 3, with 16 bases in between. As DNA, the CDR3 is TGTGCCAGCAGCCTATCCCGGGACTTCTTCTACGAGCAGTACTTC. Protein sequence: CASSLSRDFFYEQYF.

Written as DNA, the CDR3 is TGTGCCATCAGGTCCCGGCAGGGGGTAGGGGAGACCCAGTACTTC. Translated: CAIRSRQGVGETQYF. The V and J genes are TRBV10-3 and TRBJ2-5; 7 bases align to TRBD1. Per the germline V gene, CDR1 is ENHRY and CDR2 is SYGVKD. V lost 6 bases, J lost 5 bases, and 12 bases stayed unmatched. The CDR3 runs to 15 residues.

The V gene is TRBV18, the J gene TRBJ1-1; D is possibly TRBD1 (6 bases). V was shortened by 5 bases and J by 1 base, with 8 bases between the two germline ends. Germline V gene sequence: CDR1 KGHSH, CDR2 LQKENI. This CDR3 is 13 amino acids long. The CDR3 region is CASSVQGNTEAFF. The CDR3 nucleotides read TGTGCCAGCTCAGTACAGGGGAACACTGAAGCTTTCTTT.

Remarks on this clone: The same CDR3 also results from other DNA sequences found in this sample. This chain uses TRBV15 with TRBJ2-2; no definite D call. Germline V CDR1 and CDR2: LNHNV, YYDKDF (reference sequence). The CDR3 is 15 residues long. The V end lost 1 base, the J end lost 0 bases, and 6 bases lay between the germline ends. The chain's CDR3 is CATSRGHTNTGELFF. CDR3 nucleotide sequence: TGTGCCACCAGCAGAGGACACACGAACACCGGGGAGCTGTTTTTT.

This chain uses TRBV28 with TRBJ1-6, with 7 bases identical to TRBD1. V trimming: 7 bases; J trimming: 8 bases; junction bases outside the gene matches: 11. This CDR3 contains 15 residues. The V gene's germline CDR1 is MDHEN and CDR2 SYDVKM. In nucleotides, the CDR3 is TGTGCCAGCACCTCGACAGGGAAAGGTGATTCACCCCTCCACTTT. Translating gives CASTSTGKGDSPLHF.

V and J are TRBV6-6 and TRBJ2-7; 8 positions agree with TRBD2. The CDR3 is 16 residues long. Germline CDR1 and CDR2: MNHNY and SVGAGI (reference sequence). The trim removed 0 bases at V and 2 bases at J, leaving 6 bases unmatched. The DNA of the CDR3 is TGTGCCAGCAGTTACTCCTCCCCTAGCGGGCCCTACGAGCAGTACTTC. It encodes CASSYSSPSGPYEQYF.

The CDR3 region has the DNA TGTGCCAGCAGTTTTTGGGCAGAGACCGGGGAGCTGTTTTTT. Protein sequence: CASSFWAETGELFF. The genes are TRBV6-5 and TRBJ2-2; D not certain. The CDR3 is made up of 14 amino acids. The V gene lost 4 bases and the J gene lost 5 bases, with 11 bases spanning the gap. The V gene's germline CDR1 is MNHEY and CDR2 SVGAGI.

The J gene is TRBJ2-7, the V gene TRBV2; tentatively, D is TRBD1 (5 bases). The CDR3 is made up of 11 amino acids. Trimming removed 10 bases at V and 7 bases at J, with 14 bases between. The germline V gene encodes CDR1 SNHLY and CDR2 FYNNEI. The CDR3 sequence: CATQVLREQYF. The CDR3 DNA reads TGTGCCACACAGGTTCTGAGGGAGCAGTACTTC. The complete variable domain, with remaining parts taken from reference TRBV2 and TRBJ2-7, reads EPEVTQTPSHQVTQMGQEVILRCVPISNHLYFYWYRQILGQKVEFLVSFYNNEISEKSEIFDDQFSVERPDGSNFTLKIRSTKLEDSAMYFCATQVLREQYFGPGTRLTVT.

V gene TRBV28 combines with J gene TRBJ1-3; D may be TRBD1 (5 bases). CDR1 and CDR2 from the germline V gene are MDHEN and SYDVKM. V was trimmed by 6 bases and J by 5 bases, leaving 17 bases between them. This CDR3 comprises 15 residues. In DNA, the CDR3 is TGTGCCAGCAGCCCATCCCCGGGGGATAGAAACACCATATATTTT. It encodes CASSPSPGDRNTIYF.

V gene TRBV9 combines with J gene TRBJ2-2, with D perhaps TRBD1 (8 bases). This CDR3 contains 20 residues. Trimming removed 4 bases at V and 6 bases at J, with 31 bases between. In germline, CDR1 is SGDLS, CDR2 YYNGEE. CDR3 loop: CASSLRQGLLTSMGAGELFF. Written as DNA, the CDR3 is TGTGCCAGCAGCCTAAGACAGGGGCTCTTGACTAGCATGGGCGCCGGGGAGCTGTTTTTT. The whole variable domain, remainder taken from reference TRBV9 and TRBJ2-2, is DSGVTQTPKHLITATGQRVTLRCSPRSGDLSVYWYQQSLDQGLQFLIQYYNGEERAKGNILERFSAQQFPDLHSELNLSSLELGDSALYFCASSLRQGLLTSMGAGELFFGEGSRLTVL.

As DNA, the CDR3 is TGTGCCAGCAGTTCTCCGGGACAGGGCCTCCGGGAGCAGTACTTC. It is translated as CASSSPGQGLREQYF. The rearrangement links TRBV28 to TRBJ2-7, with 9 bases fitting TRBD1. Germline loops: CDR1 MDHEN, CDR2 SYDVKM. The CDR3 totals 15 residues. With V trimmed by 4 bases and J by 7 bases, 11 bases remained unmatched.

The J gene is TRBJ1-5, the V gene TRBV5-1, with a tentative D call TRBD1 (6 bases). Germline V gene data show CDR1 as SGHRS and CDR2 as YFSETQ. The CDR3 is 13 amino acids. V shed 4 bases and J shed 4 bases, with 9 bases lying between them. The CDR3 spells CASSMDSNQPQHF. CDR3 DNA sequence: TGCGCCAGCAGCATGGACAGTAATCAGCCCCAGCATTTT.

CDR3 DNA: TGTGCCAGCAGACAACAGGGGGCGAATGGCTACACCTTC. Translating gives CASRQQGANGYTF. The V and J genes are TRBV7-9 and TRBJ1-2; TRBD1 matches at 9 bases. CDR1 and CDR2 (germline): SEHNR, FQNEAQ (reference sequence). The CDR3 spans 13 residues. V lost 6 bases to trimming and J lost 6 bases; unmatched junction nucleotides: 5.

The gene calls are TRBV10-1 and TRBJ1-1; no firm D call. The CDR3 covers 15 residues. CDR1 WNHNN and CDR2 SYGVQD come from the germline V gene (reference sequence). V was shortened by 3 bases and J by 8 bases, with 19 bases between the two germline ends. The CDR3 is CASSDRSGAVPEAFF. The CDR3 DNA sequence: TGCGCCAGCAGTGATAGGTCGGGAGCTGTCCCAGAAGCTTTCTTT.

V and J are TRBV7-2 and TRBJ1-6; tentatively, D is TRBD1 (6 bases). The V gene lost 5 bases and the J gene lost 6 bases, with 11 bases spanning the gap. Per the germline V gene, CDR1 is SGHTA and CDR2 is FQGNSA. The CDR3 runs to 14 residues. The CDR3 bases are TGTGCCAGCAGCCGCGGACAGTTTAATTCACCCCTCCACTTT. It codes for CASSRGQFNSPLHF.

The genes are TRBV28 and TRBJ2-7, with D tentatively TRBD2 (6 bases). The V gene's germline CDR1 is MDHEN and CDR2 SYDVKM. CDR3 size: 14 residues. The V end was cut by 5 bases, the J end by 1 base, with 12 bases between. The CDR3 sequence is CASSIPGLSYEQYF. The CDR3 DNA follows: TGTGCCAGCAGTATTCCGGGACTTTCCTACGAGCAGTACTTC. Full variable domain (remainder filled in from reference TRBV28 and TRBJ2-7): DVKVTQSSRYLVKRTGEKVFLECVQDMDHENMFWYRQDPGLGLRLIYFSYDVKMKEKGDIPEGYSVSREKKERFSLILESASTNQTSMYLCASSIPGLSYEQYFGPGTRLTVT.

The CDR3 DNA sequence: TGTGCCAGCCGCCGGGTACAGGGGGCTGGTAATGAGCAGTTCTTC. Translating it yields CASRRVQGAGNEQFF. The chain uses TRBV7-2 and TRBJ2-1; 9 bases match TRBD1. The V gene's germline CDR1 is SGHTA and CDR2 FQGNSA. V gave up 8 bases and J gave up 7 bases; unmatched junction bases: 12. This CDR3 contains 15 residues.

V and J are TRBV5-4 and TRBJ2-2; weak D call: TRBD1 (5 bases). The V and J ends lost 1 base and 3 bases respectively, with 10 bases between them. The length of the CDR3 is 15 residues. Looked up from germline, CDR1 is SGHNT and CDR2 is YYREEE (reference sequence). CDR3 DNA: TGTGCCAGCAGCTTGTTGGACAAACACACCGGGGAGCTGTTTTTT. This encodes CASSLLDKHTGELFF.

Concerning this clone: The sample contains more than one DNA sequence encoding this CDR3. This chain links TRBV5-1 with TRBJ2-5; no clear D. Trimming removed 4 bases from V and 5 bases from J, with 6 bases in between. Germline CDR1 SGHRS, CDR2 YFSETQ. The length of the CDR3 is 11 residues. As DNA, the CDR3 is TGCGCCAGCAGCACGCAGGAGACCCAGTACTTC. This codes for CASSTQETQYF.

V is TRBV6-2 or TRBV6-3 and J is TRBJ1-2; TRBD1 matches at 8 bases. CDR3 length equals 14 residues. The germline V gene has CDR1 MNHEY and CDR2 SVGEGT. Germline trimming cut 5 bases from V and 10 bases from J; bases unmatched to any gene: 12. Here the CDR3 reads CASSVAGTGFVYTF. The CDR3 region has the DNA TGTGCCAGCAGTGTCGCCGGGACAGGTTTCGTCTACACCTTC.